This is a list of T cell receptor beta chains from one sample in a study of a mutant IDH1 vaccine in newly diagnosed glioma. These receptors' targets are unknown. The repertoire was sequenced with immunoSEQ multiplex PCR; TCRdb's copy has only in-frame clones and lacks some. The table has about 56,000 clones, about 90% seen once. Specimen: PBMCs, collected from a glioma patient whose treatment included an IDH1 peptide vaccine. The receptor set was obtained from a man aged 35 to 55 with glioma. CDR3s leave out the opening cysteine and the closing phenylalanine or tryptophan. Size is stated for part of the rows, as once, few or many counts, or as a class when the clone is expanded.

j_call: TRBJ2-3; clone_size: NA; v_call: TRBV9; cdr3_aa: ASSVSGRAYRTTDTQY
j_call: TRBJ2-1; clone_size: NA; v_call: TRBV4-1; cdr3_aa: ASSQQERAYNEQF
j_call: TRBJ2-1; clone_size: NA; v_call: TRBV5-4; cdr3_aa: ASSYQSRGKGNEQF
j_call: TRBJ2-5; clone_size: NA; v_call: TRBV28; cdr3_aa: ASSETGTGGETQY
j_call: TRBJ2-7; clone_size: NA; v_call: TRBV6-5; cdr3_aa: ASSLGRDEQY
j_call: TRBJ1-5; clone_size: NA; v_call: TRBV19; cdr3_aa: ASSIRPETGNQPQH
j_call: TRBJ2-1; clone_size: NA; v_call: TRBV2; cdr3_aa: ASTGTSVYNEQF
j_call: TRBJ1-5; clone_size: NA; v_call: TRBV28; cdr3_aa: ARLATVGNQPQH
j_call: TRBJ1-1; clone_size: few; v_call: TRBV6-5; cdr3_aa: ASSYRAVTEAF
j_call: TRBJ1-5; clone_size: few; v_call: TRBV7-9; cdr3_aa: ASSSDRGNQPQH
j_call: TRBJ1-5; clone_size: NA; v_call: TRBV5-4; cdr3_aa: ASSLGSDSNQPQH
j_call: TRBJ2-7; clone_size: NA; v_call: TRBV5-1; cdr3_aa: ASSWTQGAYEQY
j_call: TRBJ1-5; clone_size: few; v_call: TRBV5-5; cdr3_aa: ASSLAEGANQPQH